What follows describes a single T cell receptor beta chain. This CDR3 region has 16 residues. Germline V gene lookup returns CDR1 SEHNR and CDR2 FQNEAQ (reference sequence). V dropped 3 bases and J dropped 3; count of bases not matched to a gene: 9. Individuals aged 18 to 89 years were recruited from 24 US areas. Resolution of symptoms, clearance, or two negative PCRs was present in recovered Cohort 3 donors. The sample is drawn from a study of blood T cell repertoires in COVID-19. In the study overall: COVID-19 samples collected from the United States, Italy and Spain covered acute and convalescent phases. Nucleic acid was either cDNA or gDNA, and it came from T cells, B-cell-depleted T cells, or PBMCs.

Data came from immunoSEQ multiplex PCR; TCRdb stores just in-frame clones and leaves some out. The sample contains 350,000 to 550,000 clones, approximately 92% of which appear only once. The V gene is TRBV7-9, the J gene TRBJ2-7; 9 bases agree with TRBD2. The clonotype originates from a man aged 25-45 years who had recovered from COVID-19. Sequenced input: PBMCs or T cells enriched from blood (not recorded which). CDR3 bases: TGTGCCAGCAGCTTCTGGAACGGACTAGCGCACTACGAGCAGTACTTC. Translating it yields CASSFWNGLAHYEQYF.